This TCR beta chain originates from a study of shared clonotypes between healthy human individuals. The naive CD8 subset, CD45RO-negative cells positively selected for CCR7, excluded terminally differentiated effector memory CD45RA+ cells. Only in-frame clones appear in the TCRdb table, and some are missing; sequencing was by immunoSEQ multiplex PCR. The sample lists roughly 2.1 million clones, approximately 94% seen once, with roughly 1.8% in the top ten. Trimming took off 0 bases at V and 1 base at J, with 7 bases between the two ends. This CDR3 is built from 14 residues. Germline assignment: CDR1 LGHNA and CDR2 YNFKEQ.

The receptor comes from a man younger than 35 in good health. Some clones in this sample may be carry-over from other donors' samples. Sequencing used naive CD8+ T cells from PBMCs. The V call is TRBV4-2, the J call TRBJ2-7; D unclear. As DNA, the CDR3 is TGTGCCAGCAGCCAAGATTATAGATCCTACGAGCAGTACTTC. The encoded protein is CASSQDYRSYEQYF.